The following is a T cell receptor beta chain sequence with its context. The antigen remains unidentified. The data derive from a study of beta chain features in type 1 diabetes. Findings and caveats of the study: VDJ junctions in type 1 diabetes patients carried more deletions and fewer insertions. Among all four CD4+ subsets, Type 1 diabetes patients had TCRB CDR3s that were moderately but significantly shorter. Patients' naive, central memory and regulatory TCRB repertoires appeared more alike than those of healthy donors.

Once sorted, every population was more than 98% pure. The CDR3 extends over 17 amino acids. In germline, CDR1 is SGDLS, CDR2 YYNGEE. The J segment lost 4 bases and the V segment lost 4 bases, leaving 11 bases of the junction unmatched. The authors reverse transcribed all of the isolated RNA, so sequencing captured expressed TCRB transcripts. Average reads for naive, central memory and regulatory T cell samples were about 3.57 million. Method: immunoSEQ multiplex PCR; TCRdb's copy keeps in-frame clones and lacks some. Of around 690,000 clones in the sample, around an eighth are singletons; the top ten hold roughly 0.12%.

The chain uses TRBV9 and TRBJ2-5; 12 nucleotides match TRBD1. The sequence came from a man younger than 45 with type 1 diabetes. The source material was naive CD4+ T cells from blood. CDR3 in amino acids: CASSPYSGTGGRETQYF. In DNA, the CDR3 is TGTGCCAGCAGCCCCTATTCCGGGACAGGGGGCAGAGAGACCCAGTACTTC.